This TCR beta chain was sequenced during a study of blood T cell repertoires in COVID-19. About the research overall: The cDNA or gDNA used as material had been derived from T cells, B-cell-depleted T cells, or PBMCs.

Trimming pared 5 bases from V and 3 bases from J, leaving 16 bases between. CDR3 length: 15 amino acids. Per germline, CDR1 MDHEN and CDR2 SYDVKM. Sequencing used immunoSEQ multiplex PCR; TCRdb keeps in-frame clones, though not all of them. The repertoire includes under 300,000 clones, around nine tenths of them detected once, and about 1.8% sits in the top ten. Material for sequencing was PBMCs or T cells enriched from blood (not recorded which). The chain joins TRBV28 to TRBJ1-1; the D is unclear. This receptor was identified in a woman between 40 and 50 years old who had recovered from COVID-19. CDR3 nucleotides: TGTGCCAGCAGTCCCCCCCGGGGTGGTTACACTGAAGCTTTCTTT. This translates into CASSPPRGGYTEAFF.